The 21 T cell receptor beta chains reported below all come from one sample, sequenced in a study of immune heterogeneity within non-small cell lung tumors. Amplification of the TCR beta CDR3 was achieved through multiplex PCR with 32 V and 13 J primers. TCRdb used MiXCR to reprocess the multiplex PCR reads, holding one entry per CDR3 protein. The table has about 11,000 distinct CDR3 sequences, 25% to 30% seen once; the top ten hold approximately 8.7%. Bulk tumor genomic DNA was the template, and each sample received 550 to 650 ng. Surgeons took several biopsies per primary tumor, spaced far apart, during surgery. Newly diagnosed with untreated non-small cell lung cancer, the patients underwent curative surgery. Sequenced: lung tumor tissue. The receptors were sampled from a woman aged 55-69 years with non-small cell lung cancer.

There are a few counts of this clonotype. V gene TRBV3-1 combines with J gene TRBJ2-7, with D uncertain. The germline V gene has CDR1 LGHDT and CDR2 YNNKEL (reference sequence). V lost 5 bases and J 3 bases, leaving 17 bases between the germline ends. The CDR3 contains 15 residues. CDR3: CASSAAKGPYYEQYF. The DNA of the CDR3 is TGTGCCAGCAGCGCGGCGAAGGGCCCATACTACGAGCAGTACTTC.

This clonotype was seen ten or more times. The chain is built from TRBV27 and TRBJ2-5, with 9 positions matching TRBD2. Trimming took 6 bases from V and 4 from J; bases not matched to a gene: 0. CDR1 is MNHEY and CDR2 is SMNVEV in the germline V gene (reference sequence). CDR3 length: 12 residues. CDR3 DNA: TGTGCCAGCAGGCGGGAGGGAGAGACCCAGTACTTC. Translation gives CASRREGETQYF.

This clonotype has more than one count but fewer than ten. The J gene is TRBJ2-2, the V gene TRBV7-3; D is perhaps TRBD1 or TRBD2 (5 bases each). The CDR3 extends over 13 amino acids. V lost 5 bases to trimming and J lost 6 bases, with 10 bases between them. From germline, CDR1 is SGHTA and CDR2 FQGTGA. The CDR3 DNA reads TGTGCCAGCAGCCCCACGGGGCCCGGGGAGCTGTTTTTT. Amino acids: CASSPTGPGELFF.

This clonotype was detected only a few times. The gene calls are TRBV27 and TRBJ2-5; 9 nucleotides agree with TRBD2. The CDR3 consists of 15 residues. With 4 bases clipped from V and 6 bases from J, the junction kept 9 bases outside the gene matches. Per germline, CDR1 MNHEY and CDR2 SMNVEV (reference sequence). CDR3 sequence (DNA): TGTGCCAGCAGTTCGGTAGCGGGAGAGGGAAAGACCCAGTACTTC. Its protein is CASSSVAGEGKTQYF.

The rearrangement links TRBV7-7 to TRBJ2-1, with TRBD2 identical over 11 bases. The length of the CDR3 is 15 residues. Germline V lookup: CDR1 SSHAT, CDR2 FNYEAQ (reference sequence). The CDR3 loop is CDSSEGTSGDNEQFF. In nucleotides, the CDR3 is TGTGATAGCAGCGAAGGGACTAGCGGAGACAATGAGCAGTTCTTC.

Regarding this clonotype: Possible read error: a much larger clone is one base away. The conserved phenylalanine or tryptophan is not found at the CDR3 terminus, so this likely reflects a read error. The gene calls are TRBV25-1 and TRBJ2-7; 8 bases agree with TRBD2. The CDR3 spans 18 residues. Germline trimming cut 3 bases from V and 5 bases from J; bases unmatched to any gene: 18. Germline V gene data show CDR1 as MGHDK and CDR2 as SYGVNS. CDR3 loop: CASSDESPWASGYDEQYL. The CDR3, as DNA: TGTGCCAGCAGTGATGAGTCCCCTTGGGCTAGCGGGTATGACGAGCAGTACCTC.

About this clonotype: A much larger clone lies a single base off, so this may be a read error. The chain couples TRBV15 to TRBJ1-1, with D perhaps TRBD1 (5 bases). Germline V gene lookup returns CDR1 LNHNV and CDR2 YYDKDF (reference sequence). This CDR3 region has 16 residues. CDR3 protein: CVTSREAPRGDTEAFF. The CDR3 DNA reads TGTGTCACCAGCAGAGAGGCCCCCCGGGGGGACACTGAAGCTTTCTTT.

Judged by abundance, this clonotype is medium-sized. This rearrangement joins TRBV28 to TRBJ2-1; the match to TRBD2 covers 13 bases. The V gene end was trimmed by 5 bases and the J gene end by 7 bases; junction bases not matched to a gene: 14. The CDR3 consists of 18 residues. CDR1 and CDR2 from the germline V gene are MDHEN and SYDVKM. The chain's CDR3 is CASSLQRWTSGSLNEQFF. The CDR3 bases are TGTGCCAGCAGTCTCCAACGGTGGACTAGCGGGAGTTTGAATGAGCAGTTCTTC.

This clonotype was recorded a few times. A much larger clone differs by one base, so this may be a read error. This sequence joins TRBV6-2 or TRBV6-3 and TRBJ1-2, with TRBD1 as a possible D gene (5 bases). CDR1 MNHEY and CDR2 SVGEGT come from the germline V gene. CDR3 length: 13 amino acids. CDR3 loop: CACSPTENYGYTF. The CDR3 bases are TGTGCCTGCAGTCCGACAGAGAACTATGGCTACACCTTC.

The chain joins TRBV28 to TRBJ2-5; TRBD1 is a possible D gene (5 bases). V was trimmed by 6 bases and J by 2 bases, leaving 13 bases between them. The CDR3 extends over 14 amino acids. CDR1 MDHEN and CDR2 SYDVKM come from the germline V gene. CDR3 loop: CASRGLGSQETQYF. The CDR3 region has the DNA TGTGCCAGCAGGGGGCTAGGATCACAAGAGACCCAGTACTTC.

The rearrangement links TRBV7-2 to TRBJ2-1, with D possibly TRBD1 on 5 matching bases. Germline values: CDR1 SGHTA, CDR2 FQGNSA. CDR3 length equals 14 residues. V was trimmed by 0 bases and J by 7 bases, leaving 10 bases between them. In nucleotides, the CDR3 is TGTGCCAGCAGCTTAGCGGCCAGGGAAAATGAGCAGTTCTTC. Protein product: CASSLAARENEQFF.

In its sample, this clonotype ranks as medium-sized. V and J are TRBV28 and TRBJ2-4, with 9 positions matching TRBD2. CDR3 length: 13 amino acids. Trimming removed 6 bases from V and 13 bases from J; junction bases left unmatched: 10. CDR1 is MDHEN, CDR2 SYDVKM, per germline. In DNA, the CDR3 is TGTGCCAGCAGACTGAGACTAGCGGAGTTACAGTACTTC. Amino acid sequence: CASRLRLAELQYF.

This clonotype has more than one count but fewer than ten. The chain combines TRBV7-9 with TRBJ2-3; 8 bases are shared with TRBD2. Losses at the gene ends were 5 bases for V and 0 bases for J; bases not matched to a gene: 10. The V gene's germline CDR1 is SEHNR and CDR2 FQNEAQ (reference sequence). The length of the CDR3 is 17 residues. CDR3 nucleotide sequence: TGTGCCAGCAGCCAACCATCGGGGGGGACTAGCACAGATACGCAGTATTTT. It yields the protein CASSQPSGGTSTDTQYF.

This clonotype was counted between two and nine times. The genes are TRBV4-3 and TRBJ2-3, with D possibly TRBD1 on 5 matching bases. This CDR3 has 15 amino acids. From germline, CDR1 is LGHNA and CDR2 YSLEER. V lost 0 bases and J 4 bases, leaving 11 bases between the germline ends. This chain's CDR3 is CASSQEGSRADTQYF. The CDR3 DNA follows: TGCGCCAGCAGCCAAGAGGGCTCCAGGGCAGATACGCAGTATTTT.

A note on this clonotype: A much larger clone differs from this one at a single base, so this may be a read error. The J gene is TRBJ2-7, the V gene TRBV6-1, with no clear D. Trimming pared 6 bases from V and 4 bases from J, leaving 10 bases between. The CDR3 is made up of 12 amino acids. Germline V CDR1 and CDR2: MNHNS, SASEGT. The CDR3 bases are TGTGCCAGCAGCAGTCAGAGGTACGAGCAGTACTTC. Its protein product is CASSSQRYEQYF.

This clonotype was seen only once. A read error may account for a junction end that differs from germline. This chain uses TRBV25-1 with TRBJ1-1; D is ambiguous. The CDR3 extends over 13 amino acids. The germline V gene has CDR1 MGHDK and CDR2 SYGVNS. CDR3 nucleotides: TGTGCCAGCAGTGATTACCGTAACAATGAAGCTTTCTTT. Its translation is CASSDYRNNEAFF. Together with reference TRBV25-1 and TRBJ1-1, the CDR3 gives the full variable domain: EADIYQTPRYLVIGTGKKITLECSQTMGHDKMYWYQQDPGMELHLIHYSYGVNSTEKGDLSSESTVSRIRTEHFPLTLESARPSHTSQYLCASSDYRNNEAFFGQGTRLTVV.

Comments on this clonotype: A much more abundant neighbour one base away suggests this may be a read error. This sequence joins TRBV5-1 and TRBJ2-7, with no clear D. The CDR3 runs to 14 residues. Trimming stripped 2 bases from V and 6 bases from J, with 15 bases between. The germline V gene encodes CDR1 SGHRS and CDR2 YFSETQ. In nucleotides, the CDR3 is TGCGCCAGCAGCTTAGGTCCGGCGAAGGGCGAGCAGTACTTC. Its protein product is CASSLGPAKGEQYF.

Sample share makes this clonotype medium-sized. This chain uses TRBV27 with TRBJ2-6; the D gene is possibly TRBD2 (6 bases). Deletions cut 7 bases from V and 0 bases from J, with 16 bases between. The CDR3 contains 17 residues. Looked up from germline, CDR1 is MNHEY and CDR2 is SMNVEV (reference sequence). CDR3 nucleotide sequence: TGTGCCAGCAAACGGGACTCTCTATTCTCTGGGGCCAACGTCCTGACTTTC. It codes for CASKRDSLFSGANVLTF.

About this clonotype itself: This could be a read error, since a much larger clone is one nucleotide away. V usage is TRBV27 and J usage is TRBJ2-3, with a weak D call TRBD2 (6 bases). Germline values: CDR1 MNHEY, CDR2 SMNVEV (reference sequence). The CDR3 covers 17 residues. Between the trimmed V and J ends, which lost 6 bases and 2 bases, there was a span of 21 bases. CDR3 DNA sequence: TGTGCCAGCAGGCTAAACACCCACTGGGACTTCACAGATACGCAGTATTTT. This translates into CASRLNTHWDFTDTQYF.

This clonotype is judged medium-sized. The V call is TRBV20-1, the J call TRBJ1-2; 7 bases are shared with TRBD1. V lost 1 base, J lost 3 bases, and 11 bases stayed unmatched. The CDR3 totals 16 residues. Germline V lookup: CDR1 DFQATT, CDR2 SNEGSKA (reference sequence). CDR3 sequence (DNA): TGCAGTGCTAGAGTCCCAGGGGGAGATTCCTACTATGGCTACACCTTC. Protein: CSARVPGGDSYYGYTF.

The chain carries TRBV7-9 and TRBJ2-1; possible D gene TRBD2, 5 bases. The CDR3 loop spans 15 amino acids. Trimming cost V 1 base and J 7 bases, with 14 bases left between them. Germline CDR1 SEHNR, CDR2 FQNEAQ (reference sequence). DNA for the CDR3: TGTGCCAGCAGCTTAGTAGTGCCGGACTCGAATGAGCAGTTCTTC. It is translated as CASSLVVPDSNEQFF.